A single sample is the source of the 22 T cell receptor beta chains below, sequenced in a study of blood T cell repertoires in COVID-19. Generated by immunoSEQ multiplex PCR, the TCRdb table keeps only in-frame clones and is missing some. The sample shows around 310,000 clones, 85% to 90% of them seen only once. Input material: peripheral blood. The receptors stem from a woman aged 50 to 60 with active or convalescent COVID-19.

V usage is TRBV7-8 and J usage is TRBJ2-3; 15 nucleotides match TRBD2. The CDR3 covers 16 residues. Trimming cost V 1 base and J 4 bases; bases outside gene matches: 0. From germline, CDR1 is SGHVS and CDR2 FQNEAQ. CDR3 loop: CASSLGTSGGADTQYF. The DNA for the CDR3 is TGTGCCAGCAGCTTAGGGACTAGCGGGGGGGCAGATACGCAGTATTTT.

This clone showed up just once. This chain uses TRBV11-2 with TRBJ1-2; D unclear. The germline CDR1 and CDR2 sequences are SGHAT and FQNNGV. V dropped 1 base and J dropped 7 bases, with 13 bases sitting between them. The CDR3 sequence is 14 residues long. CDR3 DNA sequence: TGTGCCAGCAGCTTAGCCCCCGGGGATGTTGGCTACACCTTC. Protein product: CASSLAPGDVGYTF.

The CDR3 DNA is TGTGCCAGCAGTTACGAGACAGGTTCTAGCACAGATACGCAGTATTTT. Protein: CASSYETGSSTDTQYF. The chain joins TRBV6-6 to TRBJ2-3, with D possibly being TRBD1 (6 bases). CDR1 is MNHNY and CDR2 is SVGAGI in the germline V gene (reference sequence). The CDR3 sequence is 16 residues long. V was clipped by 2 bases and J by 0 bases, with 12 bases between them.

CDR3 sequence: CASSAPDRVGYGYTF. CDR3 nucleotide sequence: TGTGCCAGCAGTGCCCCCGACAGGGTGGGCTATGGCTACACCTTC. V is TRBV6-6 and J is TRBJ1-2, with TRBD1 identical over 7 bases. From germline, CDR1 is MNHNY and CDR2 SVGAGI (reference sequence). J was trimmed by 4 bases and V by 5 bases; bases with no gene match: 10. The CDR3 totals 15 residues.

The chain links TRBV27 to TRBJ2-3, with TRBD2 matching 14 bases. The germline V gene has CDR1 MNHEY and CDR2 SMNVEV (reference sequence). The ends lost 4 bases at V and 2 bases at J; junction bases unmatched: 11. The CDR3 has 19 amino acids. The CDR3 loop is CASSSIPWGLAGDTDTQYF. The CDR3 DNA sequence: TGTGCCAGCAGTTCGATACCCTGGGGACTAGCGGGAGACACAGATACGCAGTATTTT.

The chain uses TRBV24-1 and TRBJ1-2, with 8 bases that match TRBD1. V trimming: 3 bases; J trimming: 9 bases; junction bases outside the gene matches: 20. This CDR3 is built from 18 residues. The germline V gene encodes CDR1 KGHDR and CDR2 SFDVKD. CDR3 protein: CATSDPGQGGQLNLRYTF. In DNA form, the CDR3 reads TGTGCCACCAGTGATCCTGGACAGGGTGGACAATTAAACCTACGCTACACCTTC.

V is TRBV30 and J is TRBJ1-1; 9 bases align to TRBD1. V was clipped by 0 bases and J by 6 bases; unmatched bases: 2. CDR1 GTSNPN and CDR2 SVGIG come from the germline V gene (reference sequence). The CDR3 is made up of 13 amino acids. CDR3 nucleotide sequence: TGTGCCTGGAGTGTAAGGACAGGGGCTGAAGCTTTCTTT. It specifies CAWSVRTGAEAFF.

The CDR3 here is CASSSLGGAGAFF. Written as DNA, the CDR3 is TGTGCCAGCAGTTCTCTCGGGGGTGCGGGAGCTTTCTTT. The chain employs TRBV25-1 and TRBJ1-1; a possible D gene is TRBD1 (5 bases). CDR3 size: 13 residues. Germline CDR1 reads MGHDK; CDR2 reads SYGVNS. The V end lost 5 bases, the J end lost 10 bases, and 17 bases lay between the germline ends. Combining the CDR3 with reference TRBV25-1 and TRBJ1-1 gives the whole variable domain EADIYQTPRYLVIGTGKKITLECSQTMGHDKMYWYQQDPGMELHLIHYSYGVNSTEKGDLSSESTVSRIRTEHFPLTLESARPSHTSQYLCASSSLGGAGAFFGQGTRLTVV.

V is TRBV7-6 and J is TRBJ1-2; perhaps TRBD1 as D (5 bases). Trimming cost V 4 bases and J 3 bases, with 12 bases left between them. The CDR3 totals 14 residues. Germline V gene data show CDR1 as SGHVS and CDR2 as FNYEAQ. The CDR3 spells CASSSGGWDYGYTF. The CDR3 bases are TGTGCCAGCAGCTCGGGGGGTTGGGACTATGGCTACACCTTC.

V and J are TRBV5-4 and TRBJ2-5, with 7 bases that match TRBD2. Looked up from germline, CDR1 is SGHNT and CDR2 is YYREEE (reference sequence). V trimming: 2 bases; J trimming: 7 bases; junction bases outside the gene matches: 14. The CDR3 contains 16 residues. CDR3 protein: CASSFGRGGLRATQYF. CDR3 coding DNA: TGTGCCAGCAGCTTTGGGCGTGGGGGACTAAGAGCGACCCAGTACTTC.

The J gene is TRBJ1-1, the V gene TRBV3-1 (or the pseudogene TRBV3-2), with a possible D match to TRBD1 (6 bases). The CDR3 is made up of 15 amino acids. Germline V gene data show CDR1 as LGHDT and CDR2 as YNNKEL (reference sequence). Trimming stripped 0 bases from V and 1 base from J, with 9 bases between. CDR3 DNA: TGTGCCAGCAGCCAAGATATAGGGGGGAACACTGAAGCTTTCTTT. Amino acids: CASSQDIGGNTEAFF.

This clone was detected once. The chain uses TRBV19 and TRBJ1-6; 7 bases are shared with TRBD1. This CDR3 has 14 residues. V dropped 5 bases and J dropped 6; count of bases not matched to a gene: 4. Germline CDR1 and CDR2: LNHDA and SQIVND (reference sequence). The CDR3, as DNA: TGTGCCAGTAGTGATAACAGGGGTAATTCACCCCTCCACTTT. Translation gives CASSDNRGNSPLHF.

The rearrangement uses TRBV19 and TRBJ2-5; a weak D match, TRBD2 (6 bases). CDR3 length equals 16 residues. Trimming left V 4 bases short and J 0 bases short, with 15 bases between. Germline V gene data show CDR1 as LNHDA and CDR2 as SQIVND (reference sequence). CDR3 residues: CASSRGDGLYQETQYF. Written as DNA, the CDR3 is TGTGCCAGTAGTAGGGGGGACGGCCTGTACCAAGAGACCCAGTACTTC.

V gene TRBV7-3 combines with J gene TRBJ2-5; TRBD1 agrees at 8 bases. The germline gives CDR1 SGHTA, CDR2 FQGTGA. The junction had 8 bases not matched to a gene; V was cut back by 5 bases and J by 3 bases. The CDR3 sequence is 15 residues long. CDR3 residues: CASSPTTGGKETQYF. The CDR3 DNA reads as TGTGCCAGCAGCCCGACAACAGGGGGTAAAGAGACCCAGTACTTC.

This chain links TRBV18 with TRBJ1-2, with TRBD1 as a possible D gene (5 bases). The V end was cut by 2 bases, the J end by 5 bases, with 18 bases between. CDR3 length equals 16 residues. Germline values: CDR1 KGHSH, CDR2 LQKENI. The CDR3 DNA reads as TGTGCCAGCTCACCAGGGTTTACGTCCAGGGTTTATGGCTACACCTTC. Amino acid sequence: CASSPGFTSRVYGYTF.

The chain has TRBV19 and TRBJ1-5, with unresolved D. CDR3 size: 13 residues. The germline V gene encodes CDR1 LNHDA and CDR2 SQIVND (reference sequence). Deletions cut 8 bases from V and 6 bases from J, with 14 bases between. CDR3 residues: CASEGEGAQPQHF. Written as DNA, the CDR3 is TGTGCCAGTGAAGGAGAGGGAGCTCAGCCCCAGCATTTT.

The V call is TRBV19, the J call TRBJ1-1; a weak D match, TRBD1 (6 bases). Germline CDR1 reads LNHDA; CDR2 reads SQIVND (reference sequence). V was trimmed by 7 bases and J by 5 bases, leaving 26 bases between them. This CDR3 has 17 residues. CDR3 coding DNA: TGTGCCAGTACCCAATTGGGACCCGACAGGAGAAAGACTGAAGCTTTCTTT. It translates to CASTQLGPDRRKTEAFF.

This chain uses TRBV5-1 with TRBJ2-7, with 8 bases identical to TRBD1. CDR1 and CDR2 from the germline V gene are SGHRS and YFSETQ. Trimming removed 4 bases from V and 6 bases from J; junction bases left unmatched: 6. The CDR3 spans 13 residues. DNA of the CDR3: TGCGCCAGCAGCCCGGACAGGGACGGCGAGCAGTACTTC. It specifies CASSPDRDGEQYF. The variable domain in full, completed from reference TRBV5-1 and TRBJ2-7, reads KAGVTQTPRYLIKTRGQQVTLSCSPISGHRSVSWYQQTPGQGLQFLFEYFSETQRNKGNFPGRFSGRQFSNSRSEMNVSTLELGDSALYLCASSPDRDGEQYFGPGTRLTVT.

The DNA of the CDR3 is TGTGCCAGCAGTGAACAGGGGATTAGCAATCAGCCCCAGCATTTT. Amino acids: CASSEQGISNQPQHF. The rearrangement links TRBV25-1 to TRBJ1-5; D possibly corresponds to TRBD1 (6 bases). Germline V gene data show CDR1 as MGHDK and CDR2 as SYGVNS. CDR3 length: 15 residues. The germline V and J ends were trimmed by 2 bases and 0 bases, with 8 bases remaining between them.

CDR3 bases: TGTGCCAGCAGTCCAGCGGGAGCTAGCACAGATACGCAGTATTTT. Translated, it gives CASSPAGASTDTQYF. This chain joins TRBV3-1 (or the pseudogene TRBV3-2) and TRBJ2-3; TRBD2 matches 8 bases. CDR1 is LGHDT, CDR2 YNNKEL, per germline (reference sequence). CDR3 length: 15 amino acids. Trimming cost V 6 bases and J 0 bases; bases outside gene matches: 5.

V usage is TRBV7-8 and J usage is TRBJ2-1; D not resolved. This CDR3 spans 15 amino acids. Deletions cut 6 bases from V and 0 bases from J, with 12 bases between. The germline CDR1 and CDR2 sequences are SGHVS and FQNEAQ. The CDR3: CASSSTSSSYNEQFF. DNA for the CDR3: TGTGCCAGCAGTTCCACATCTAGCTCCTACAATGAGCAGTTCTTC.

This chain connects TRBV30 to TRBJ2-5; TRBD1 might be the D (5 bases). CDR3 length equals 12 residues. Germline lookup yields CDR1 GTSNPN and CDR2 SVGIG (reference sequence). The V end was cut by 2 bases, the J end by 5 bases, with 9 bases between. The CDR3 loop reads CAWSPGWETQYF. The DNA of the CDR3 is TGTGCCTGGAGTCCAGGGTGGGAGACCCAGTACTTC.